The present T cell receptor beta chain was sequenced within a study of Ad26.COV2.S vaccination and SARS-CoV-2 variants. On the study more broadly: Intramuscularly, Ad26.COV2.S was given either once or twice, 56 days apart.

Treatment of the sample: about 20 received Ad26.COV2.S at low or high dose, single or two shots; five or six received placebo; per-sample allocation not given. Sampling occurred on day 63 after the first vaccine or placebo injection. This CDR3 is built from 13 residues. Per the germline V gene, CDR1 is SGDLS and CDR2 is YYNGEE. The J segment lost 8 bases and the V segment lost 4 bases, leaving 8 bases of the junction unmatched. Repertoires were generated with immunoSEQ multiplex PCR, while TCRdb's copy carries only in-frame clones and drops some. The repertoire holds roughly 410,000 clones, with around four fifths as singletons.

V usage is TRBV9 and J usage is TRBJ1-1; the match to TRBD1 covers 7 bases. Sequences were derived from peripheral blood, sampled in a trial of Ad26.COV2.S vaccine versus placebo. The TCR sequence derives from a person aged 18-65 years who received the Ad26.COV2.S COVID-19 vaccine or a placebo. CDR3 sequence (DNA): TGTGCCAGCAGCCCGACGACAGGGACGGAAGCTTTCTTT. Translated: CASSPTTGTEAFF.